The source of this T cell receptor (beta chain) is a study of T cell repertoires and HLA-DP antigens. For the study at large: Alloreactive CD4+ T cells targeted HLA-DP on transduced HeLa. Sorted CD137+CD4+ samples averaged about 220 ng DNA; pre-culture CD4+ samples, 1,200 ng.

Points on this clone: Its target is unknown.

There are 18 residues in the CDR3. The V segment lost 4 bases and the J segment 2 bases; nucleotides outside the gene matches: 11. The V gene's germline CDR1 is LNHNV and CDR2 YYDKDF (reference sequence). Assay used: immunoSEQ multiplex PCR; TCRdb lists only in-frame clones, some missing. The profile shows about 73,000 clones, over 75% of them singletons. The TCR sequence derives from a man in his sixties in good health and CMV-seronegative. The chain recombines TRBV15 with TRBJ1-6; 7 nucleotides match TRBD1. The sequencing sample was made of CD4+ T cells from PBMCs. The CDR3 DNA reads TGTGCCACCAGCACCCAGGGGGGGGGCGCCGCCTATAATTCACCCCTCCACTTT. It codes for CATSTQGGGAAYNSPLHF.